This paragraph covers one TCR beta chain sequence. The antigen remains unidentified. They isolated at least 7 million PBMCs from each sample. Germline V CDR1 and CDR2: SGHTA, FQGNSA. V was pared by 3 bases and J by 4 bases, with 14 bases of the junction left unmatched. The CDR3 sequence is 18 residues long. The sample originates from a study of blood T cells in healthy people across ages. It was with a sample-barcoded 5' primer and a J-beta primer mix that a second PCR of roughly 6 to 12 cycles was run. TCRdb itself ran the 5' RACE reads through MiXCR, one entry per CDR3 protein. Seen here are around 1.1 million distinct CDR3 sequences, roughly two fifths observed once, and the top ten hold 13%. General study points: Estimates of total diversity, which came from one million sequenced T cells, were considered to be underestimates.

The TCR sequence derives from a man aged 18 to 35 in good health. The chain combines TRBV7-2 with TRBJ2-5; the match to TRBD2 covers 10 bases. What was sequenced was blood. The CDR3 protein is CASSLASGGGMKRETQYF. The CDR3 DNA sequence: TGTGCCAGCAGCTTGGCTAGCGGGGGAGGGATGAAAAGAGAGACCCAGTACTTC.